The sequence of this T cell receptor beta chain was determined in a study of cytomegalovirus exposure and HLA in healthy donors. With 60 Vbeta and 13 Jbeta primers, the PCR was carried out. Assay: immunoSEQ multiplex PCR; the TCRdb copy retains only in-frame clones and omits some. Of some 150,000 clones detected, roughly 82% appear once; the ten largest clones hold around 10%. The CDR3 has 13 residues. The germline V gene has CDR1 GTSNPN and CDR2 SVGIG (reference sequence). The V and J ends lost 0 bases and 0 bases respectively, with 6 bases between them. The gene calls are TRBV30 and TRBJ2-7; D gene unclear. The material sequenced was PBMCs. This sequence originates from a man aged 50-60 years in good health and CMV-seropositive. CDR3 in amino acids: CAWSVGDSYEQYF. CDR3 sequence (DNA): TGTGCCTGGAGTGTTGGAGACTCCTACGAGCAGTACTTC.